Reported below is one T cell receptor (beta chain). The conserved final phenylalanine or tryptophan is absent from the CDR3, which likely points to a read error. Bone marrow was sampled from every patient at the time of active disease. Trimming removed 8 bases at V and 1 base at J, with 17 bases between. The germline V gene encodes CDR1 MDHEN and CDR2 SYDVKM. The CDR3 is 15 residues long. From roughly 0.4 ug of RNA, a library with molecular barcoded alpha/delta and beta/gamma adaptors was made. Each CDR3 protein gets one entry after TCRdb re-called the reads with MiXCR. The data contain over 90,000 distinct CDR3 sequences, about 22% of them singletons. The data derive from a study of read filtering for tumor transcriptome and immune sequencing. Turning to the study itself: Mean patient age was 65.9 years, range 47 to 80; approximately 18 male, around 15 female. IR-seq gave about 3.5 to 11 million TCR reads per sample; RNA-seq gave about 80 to 1,400.

The chain recombines TRBV28 with TRBJ1-1, with no clear D. The specimen sequenced was a population of CD138-negative cells sorted from bone marrow. The source of this sequence is a donor aged 40 or older with multiple myeloma. The CDR3 region has the DNA TGTGCCAGCCCCCCGTCGAAGGCCCAGAACACTGAAGCTTTCCTT. Its protein product is CASPPSKAQNTEAFL.